This T cell receptor (beta chain) originates from a study of T-cell memory formation after mild COVID-19. The ends were cut back, 3 bases at V and 12 bases at J, with 14 bases in the middle. CDR1 and CDR2 (germline): SGHTA, FQGNSA. The CDR3 sequence is 12 residues long. One entry per CDR3 protein results from TCRdb running MiXCR on the 5' RACE reads. The table lists fewer than 700,000 distinct CDR3 sequences, about a sixth of them singletons. This clonotype came up a few times. This chain links TRBV7-2 with TRBJ2-5; perhaps TRBD2 as D (6 bases). The origin of this receptor is an adult woman who had mild COVID-19 (a few samples of this study predate the infection). Cell type and time point are not known. Sequencing was performed on PBMCs or a T cell subset sorted from them (not recorded which). The CDR3 is CASSLGRDLEYF. CDR3 coding DNA: TGTGCCAGCAGCTTGGGCCGGGACTTAGAGTACTTC.